A single sample is the source of the 4 T cell receptor beta chains below, sequenced in a study of PD-L1 blockade in urothelial cancer. The table came from immunoSEQ multiplex PCR; TCRdb's copy has only in-frame clones and leaves some out. The sample holds around 49,000 clones; around 89% are singletons and the top ten take less than 3%. Time point indicated: peripheral blood 6 weeks after treatment start. The source was PBMCs, collected around atezolizumab (anti-PD-L1) treatment. Source of these receptors: a man in his sixties with urothelial cancer.

The chain recombines TRBV5-1 with TRBJ2-5; D not certain. This CDR3 has 15 amino acids. The germline V and J ends were trimmed by 5 bases and 2 bases, with 16 bases remaining between them. Germline CDR1 reads SGHRS; CDR2 reads YFSETQ. The CDR3 reads CASSFTDDLQETQYF. The CDR3 region has the DNA TGCGCCAGCAGTTTTACAGACGATTTACAAGAGACCCAGTACTTC.

The chain has TRBV18 and TRBJ1-4; D unresolved. Between the trimmed V and J ends, which lost 3 bases and 8 bases, there was a span of 22 bases. The CDR3 is made up of 17 amino acids. Germline assignment: CDR1 KGHSH and CDR2 LQKENI. CDR3 DNA sequence: TGTGCCAGCTCACCTAAATACACAGTGGGGAGGCGGGAAAAACTGTTTTTT. Its translation is CASSPKYTVGRREKLFF.

V usage is TRBV19 and J usage is TRBJ2-1, with D perhaps TRBD1 (5 bases). Germline V lookup: CDR1 LNHDA, CDR2 SQIVND (reference sequence). This CDR3 comprises 15 residues. Trimming stripped 1 base from V and 8 bases from J, with 15 bases between. CDR3 sequence reads: CASSIGGALRDEQFF. The CDR3, as DNA: TGTGCCAGTAGTATAGGTGGGGCCCTCCGCGATGAGCAGTTCTTC.

The V call is TRBV19, the J call TRBJ1-5; D call uncertain. Trimming took off 0 bases at V and 0 bases at J, with 3 bases between the two ends. The germline V gene encodes CDR1 LNHDA and CDR2 SQIVND (reference sequence). CDR3 length: 14 residues. This chain's CDR3 is CASSIDHSNQPQHF. The CDR3 region has the DNA TGTGCCAGTAGTATAGACCATAGCAATCAGCCCCAGCATTTT.